The rows below give T cell receptor beta chains drawn from one sample of a study of shared clonotypes between healthy human individuals. Profiling relied on immunoSEQ multiplex PCR, and the TCRdb table lists in-frame clones only, not all of them. The sample consists of approximately 510,000 clones, 79% of them appearing once. Sequencing input: PBMCs. Receptors were obtained from a woman aged 40 to 50 in good health. Some clones in this sample may be carry-over from other donors' samples. The CDR3 runs from the conserved cysteine through the conserved F or W. A D gene is named only where the DNA matches it firmly. For some rows the clone size is stated as once, few or many, or as a class when expanded; others skip it.

D gene,V gene,J gene,clone size,CDR3 protein,CDR3 DNA
TRBD2,TRBV7-9,TRBJ2-5,.,CASSPRGLAAQETQYF,TGTGCCAGCAGCCCTAGGGGACTAGCGGCTCAAGAGACCCAGTACTTC
TRBD1,TRBV7-2,TRBJ2-1,.,CASSLYRGDEQFF,TGTGCCAGCAGCCTCTACAGGGGGGATGAGCAGTTCTTC
TRBD2,TRBV7-2,TRBJ2-2,.,CASRSGGYTGELFF,TGTGCCAGCAGGTCCGGGGGGTACACCGGGGAGCTGTTTTTT
.,TRBV30,TRBJ1-1,.,CARIDGDGLAHTEAFF,TGTGCCCGGATCGATGGGGACGGCCTCGCACACACTGAAGCTTTCTTT
TRBD1,TRBV6-1,TRBJ2-3,.,CASSEFRDRGTDTQYF,TGTGCCAGCAGTGAATTCCGGGACAGGGGAACAGATACGCAGTATTTT
.,TRBV6-5,TRBJ1-1,many,CASSYGAGVKGTEAFF,TGTGCCAGCAGTTACGGAGCTGGGGTGAAGGGAACTGAAGCTTTCTTT
.,TRBV4-3,TRBJ1-1,.,CASSQSTVGTEAFF,TGCGCCAGCAGCCAATCGACAGTGGGCACTGAAGCTTTCTTT
.,TRBV10-2,TRBJ1-4,.,CASRESGGMDEKLFF,TGCGCCAGCAGAGAATCCGGGGGAATGGATGAAAAACTGTTTTTT
.,TRBV6-4,TRBJ1-1,few,CASRRNLGGDTEAFF,TGTGCCAGCAGAAGGAATCTGGGGGGAGACACTGAAGCTTTCTTT
TRBD2,TRBV7-2,TRBJ2-7,.,CASSQTSGMVGEQYF,TGTGCCAGCAGCCAGACTAGCGGGATGGTGGGCGAGCAGTACTTC
TRBD1,TRBV5-4,TRBJ2-1,.,CASGPTGQGPSYNEQFF,TGTGCCAGCGGACCAACGGGACAGGGGCCCTCCTACAATGAGCAGTTCTTC
TRBD2,TRBV4-1,TRBJ2-7,.,CASSPSGSGYEQYF,TGCGCCAGCAGCCCTAGCGGGAGCGGCTACGAGCAGTACTTC
TRBD2,TRBV7-9,TRBJ2-3,.,CASSPSTSGSRTDTQYF,TGTGCCAGCAGCCCGTCGACTAGCGGGAGTCGCACAGATACGCAGTATTTT
TRBD2,TRBV27,TRBJ2-3,.,CASSFWTSGTDTQYF,TGTGCCAGCAGTTTTTGGACTAGCGGCACAGATACGCAGTATTTT
.,TRBV5-1,TRBJ1-6,.,CASSLEANSPLHF,TGCGCCAGCAGCTTGGAGGCAAATTCACCCCTCCACTTT
.,TRBV6-6,TRBJ1-6,.,CASSRTVGSGSPLHF,TGTGCCAGCAGCCGCACAGTCGGTAGTGGTTCACCCCTCCACTTT
.,TRBV5-5,TRBJ1-1,.,CASSLGPNTEAFF,TGTGCCAGCAGCCTTGGACCGAACACTGAAGCTTTCTTT
.,TRBV2,TRBJ2-5,.,CASRADQETQYF,TGTGCCAGCAGGGCCGACCAAGAGACCCAGTACTTC
.,TRBV7-9,TRBJ2-2,once,CASSLPRVLGTGELFF,TGTGCCAGCAGTCTCCCTAGGGTTCTTGGAACCGGGGAGCTGTTTTTT
.,TRBV14,TRBJ2-1,.,CASSRSSYNEQFF,TGTGCCAGCAGCCGGAGCTCCTACAATGAGCAGTTCTTC
TRBD2,TRBV30,TRBJ2-3,.,CAWSDGTSGPPDTQYF,TGTGCCTGGAGTGACGGGACTAGCGGCCCCCCAGATACGCAGTATTTT
TRBD2,TRBV5-4,TRBJ2-7,.,CASSLGNGLAGGREQYF,TGTGCCAGCAGCTTGGGGAATGGGCTAGCGGGAGGTCGGGAGCAGTACTTC
TRBD2,TRBV30,TRBJ2-5,.,CAWSTTSWGLRETQYF,TGTGCCTGGAGTACGACTAGCTGGGGGTTGCGGGAGACCCAGTACTTC
TRBD2,TRBV30,TRBJ2-3,.,CAWKGLAGSLDTQYF,TGTGCCTGGAAGGGTCTAGCGGGCTCGCTGGATACGCAGTATTTT
.,TRBV9,TRBJ2-5,.,CASSVGGLQETQYF,TGTGCCAGCAGCGTGGGGGGGCTCCAAGAGACCCAGTACTTC
.,TRBV18,TRBJ1-5,.,CASSSATVDQPQHF,TGTGCCAGCTCATCTGCGACGGTCGATCAGCCCCAGCATTTT
TRBD2,TRBV14,TRBJ2-1,.,CASLASGGYEQFF,TGTGCCAGCTTGGCTAGCGGGGGCTATGAGCAGTTCTTC
TRBD2,TRBV5-4,TRBJ2-2,.,CASSSGLAGRGGELFF,TGTGCCAGCAGCTCGGGACTAGCGGGCCGGGGCGGGGAGCTGTTTTTT
.,TRBV6-1,TRBJ1-5,.,CASSEFGNQPQHF,TGTGCCAGCAGTGAGTTTGGCAATCAGCCCCAGCATTTT
TRBD2,TRBV7-3,TRBJ2-5,.,CASSRGVGETQYF,TGTGCCAGCAGCCGGGGGGTTGGAGAGACCCAGTACTTC
.,TRBV28,TRBJ1-1,.,CASSPRRREAFF,TGTGCCAGCAGTCCCCGCCGGCGTGAAGCTTTCTTT
.,TRBV18,TRBJ2-7,few,CASSRGARGNEQYF,TGTGCCAGCTCTAGGGGCGCGAGGGGAAACGAGCAGTACTTC
TRBD1,TRBV5-8,TRBJ2-3,.,CASSGSGGRTDTQYF,TGTGCCAGCAGCGGATCAGGGGGCCGCACAGATACGCAGTATTTT
.,TRBV10-3,TRBJ2-1,.,CAISEGNFDSGYEQFF,TGTGCCATCAGTGAGGGGAACTTCGACTCGGGGTATGAGCAGTTCTTC
.,TRBV11-2,TRBJ2-7,.,CASSLAAGQGYF,TGTGCCAGCAGCTTAGCCGCGGGTCAGGGGTACTTC
TRBD2,TRBV5-1,TRBJ2-7,.,CASSLGILQAGAYEQYF,TGCGCCAGCAGCTTGGGGATTCTCCAAGCGGGAGCTTACGAGCAGTACTTC
.,TRBV11-2,TRBJ1-2,.,CASSLVNSNYGYTF,TGTGCCAGCAGCTTAGTGAACTCCAACTATGGCTACACCTTC
TRBD2,TRBV29-1,TRBJ2-1,.,CSVHPGLLRENFEQFF,TGCAGCGTTCACCCGGGACTATTACGGGAGAATTTCGAGCAGTTCTTC
.,TRBV25-1,TRBJ2-5,many,CASSLVETQYF,TGTGCCAGCAGTCTAGTGGAGACCCAGTACTTC